Presented here are 24 T cell receptor beta chains from one specimen sequenced in a study of T cells in tuberculosis. Produced via immunoSEQ multiplex PCR; TCRdb's table is partial and in-frame only. The table has 35,000 to 55,000 clones, approximately 94% seen once. The sequenced sample consisted of PBMCs. All receptors come from a donor aged 10 to 29 with latent tuberculosis or without tuberculosis infection. Some clones in this sample may be carry-over from other donors' samples.

The chain joins TRBV5-1 to TRBJ2-3, with TRBD2 as a possible D gene (6 bases). With 0 bases removed from V and 1 base from J, the gap between germline ends came to 12 bases. The CDR3 has 16 residues. CDR1 and CDR2 (germline): SGHRS, YFSETQ. The chain's CDR3 is CASSLDGGFGTDTQYF. The CDR3 DNA reads TGCGCCAGCAGCTTGGACGGGGGATTTGGCACAGATACGCAGTATTTT.

The chain uses TRBV2 and TRBJ1-2, with D maybe TRBD1 (5 bases). V dropped 8 bases and J dropped 3 bases, with 16 bases sitting between them. The V gene's germline CDR1 is SNHLY and CDR2 FYNNEI. The CDR3 length is 14 residues. The CDR3 DNA reads as TGTGCCAGCCGGTTCCAACAGGAGCACTATGGCTACACCTTC. Its protein is CASRFQQEHYGYTF.

V usage is TRBV19 and J usage is TRBJ2-4; TRBD1 aligns across 8 bases. After removal of 3 bases from V and 0 bases from J, the junction contained 7 bases not matched to a gene. CDR1 is LNHDA and CDR2 is SQIVND in the germline V gene (reference sequence). The CDR3 consists of 17 residues. In DNA, the CDR3 is TGTGCCAGTAGTATCTGGGGGACAGGAATAGCCAAAAACATTCAGTACTTC. This sequence encodes CASSIWGTGIAKNIQYF. The full variable domain, completed using reference TRBV19 and TRBJ2-4, is DGGITQSPKYLFRKEGQNVTLSCEQNLNHDAMYWYRQDPGQGLRLIYYSQIVNDFQKGDIAEGYSVSREKKESFPLTVTSAQKNPTAFYLCASSIWGTGIAKNIQYFGAGTRLSVL.

Here the CDR3 reads CASSSLTGESSGNTIYF. The CDR3 DNA sequence: TGTGCCAGCAGTTCCTTGACAGGGGAGAGCTCTGGAAACACCATATATTTT. The chain has TRBV28 and TRBJ1-3, with 8 bases lining up with TRBD1. V dropped 4 bases and J dropped 0; count of bases not matched to a gene: 8. CDR1 and CDR2 from the germline V gene are MDHEN and SYDVKM. CDR3 size: 17 residues. Full variable domain (outside the CDR3, taken from reference TRBV28 and TRBJ1-3): DVKVTQSSRYLVKRTGEKVFLECVQDMDHENMFWYRQDPGLGLRLIYFSYDVKMKEKGDIPEGYSVSREKKERFSLILESASTNQTSMYLCASSSLTGESSGNTIYFGEGSWLTVV.

This sequence joins TRBV27 and TRBJ1-1, with 7 bases fitting TRBD1. Germline V gives CDR1 MNHEY, CDR2 SMNVEV (reference sequence). The CDR3 spans 17 residues. Germline trimming cut 7 bases from V and 5 bases from J; bases unmatched to any gene: 19. CDR3 DNA sequence: TGTGCCAGCAAGCCGATACCGGGGGGGACAGAGGGGACTGAAGCTTTCTTT. Translated: CASKPIPGGTEGTEAFF.

For this clone: At one end, the junction sequence differs from germline, possibly due to a read error. The V gene is TRBV27, the J gene TRBJ2-3; TRBD1 matches 10 bases. Germline-derived CDR1 and CDR2 are MNHEY and SMNVEV (reference sequence). CDR3 size: 12 residues. In DNA, the CDR3 is TGTGCCAGCAGTTTAGAAGGGACAGGGGAAACCTTT. Its translation: CASSLEGTGETF.

This rearrangement joins TRBV27 to TRBJ1-2; D may be TRBD1 (6 bases). V was shortened by 6 bases and J by 7 bases, with 12 bases between the two germline ends. The CDR3 extends over 12 amino acids. In germline, CDR1 is MNHEY, CDR2 SMNVEV (reference sequence). The CDR3 spells CASSSGVGGYTF. The CDR3 DNA sequence: TGTGCCAGCAGCTCAGGGGTGGGTGGCTACACCTTC.

The chain links TRBV11-2 to TRBJ1-5; D not certain. CDR3 length: 14 amino acids. Trimming shortened V by 3 bases and J by 3 bases, and 9 bases separated the two germline ends. CDR1 is SGHAT and CDR2 is FQNNGV in the germline V gene. CDR3: CASSLGGFNQPQHF. The CDR3, as DNA: TGTGCCAGCAGCTTGGGAGGATTCAATCAGCCCCAGCATTTT.

The J gene is TRBJ1-4, the V gene TRBV10-3, with TRBD1 matching over 7 bases. Per germline, CDR1 ENHRY and CDR2 SYGVKD. Trimming at V came to 0 bases and at J to 8 bases, leaving 9 bases not matched to a gene. This CDR3 contains 16 residues. Here the CDR3 reads CAISESSPGTAEKLFF. The CDR3 DNA reads TGTGCCATCAGTGAGTCGAGCCCCGGGACAGCAGAAAAACTGTTTTTT.

The chain employs TRBV2 and TRBJ1-1; possibly TRBD1 for D (6 bases). V was clipped by 8 bases and J by 8 bases, with 18 bases between them. Germline CDR1 SNHLY, CDR2 FYNNEI. The CDR3 has 13 amino acids. DNA for the CDR3: TGTGCCAGCCCGAGACAGGCAACCCAAGAAGCTTTCTTT. Its protein is CASPRQATQEAFF.

The chain links TRBV7-8 to TRBJ2-7; D is possibly TRBD2 (6 bases). CDR1 SGHVS and CDR2 FQNEAQ come from the germline V gene. This CDR3 is built from 14 residues. V shed 5 bases and J shed 5 bases, with 16 bases lying between them. The CDR3 protein is CASSQDGGFHEQYF. CDR3 nucleotide sequence: TGTGCCAGCAGCCAAGATGGAGGGTTCCACGAGCAGTACTTC.

The V and J genes are TRBV11-2 and TRBJ2-2; no definite D call. Germline CDR1 SGHAT, CDR2 FQNNGV. The CDR3 is 13 amino acids. Trimming took 0 bases from V and 5 from J, leaving 4 bases between them. CDR3 region: CASSLDLTGELFF. CDR3 bases: TGTGCCAGCAGCTTAGACCTAACCGGGGAGCTGTTTTTT. Full variable domain (missing parts from reference TRBV11-2 and TRBJ2-2): EAGVAQSPRYKIIEKRQSVAFWCNPISGHATLYWYQQILGQGPKLLIQFQNNGVVDDSQLPKDRFSAERLKGVDSTLKIQPAKLEDSAVYLCASSLDLTGELFFGEGSRLTVL.

The chain recombines TRBV7-3 with TRBJ2-1; TRBD2 matches 12 bases. The CDR3 totals 16 residues. The trim removed 4 bases at V and 7 bases at J, leaving 8 bases unmatched. The germline CDR1 and CDR2 sequences are SGHTA and FQGTGA. The CDR3 region has the DNA TGTGCCAGCAGCTCTAGCGGGAGGGCCGGGTGGAATGAGCAGTTCTTC. It is translated as CASSSSGRAGWNEQFF. The full variable domain, completed using reference TRBV7-3 and TRBJ2-1, is GAGVSQTPSNKVTEKGKYVELRCDPISGHTALYWYRQSLGQGPEFLIYFQGTGAADDSGLPNDRFFAVRPEGSVSTLKIQRTERGDSAVYLCASSSSGRAGWNEQFFGPGTRLTVL.

This sequence joins TRBV6-6 and TRBJ1-5, with 10 positions matching TRBD1. Trimming at V came to 5 bases and at J to 1 base, leaving 5 bases not matched to a gene. The CDR3 consists of 16 residues. Germline CDR1 MNHNY, CDR2 SVGAGI (reference sequence). This chain's CDR3 is CASSPRQGASNQPQHF. The CDR3 bases are TGTGCCAGCAGTCCTCGACAGGGGGCGAGCAATCAGCCCCAGCATTTT.

V usage is TRBV7-9 and J usage is TRBJ2-5; TRBD1 aligns across 8 bases. The CDR3 sequence is 15 residues long. The germline V gene encodes CDR1 SEHNR and CDR2 FQNEAQ (reference sequence). Germline trimming cut 1 base from V and 1 base from J; bases unmatched to any gene: 2. The CDR3 is CASSLDRGIQETQYF. For the CDR3, the DNA is TGTGCCAGCAGCTTAGACAGGGGGATCCAAGAGACCCAGTACTTC.

J is TRBJ2-2 and V is TRBV11-3; D is unclear. Germline-derived CDR1 and CDR2 are SGHNT and YENEEA. Between the trimmed V and J ends, which lost 2 bases and 6 bases, there was a span of 4 bases. The CDR3 contains 12 residues. The CDR3 DNA reads as TGTGCCAGCAGCTTAATAGCCGGGGAGCTGTTTTTT. This codes for CASSLIAGELFF.

This chain uses TRBV7-3 with TRBJ2-5, with D tentatively TRBD2 (6 bases). Deletions cut 4 bases from V and 11 bases from J, with 14 bases between. The germline V gene encodes CDR1 SGHTA and CDR2 FQGTGA. The CDR3 length is 12 residues. In DNA, the CDR3 is TGTGCCAGCAGCTCCACCGGGGGACGGCAGTACTTC. This encodes CASSSTGGRQYF.

The chain is built from TRBV7-3 and TRBJ1-1; D unclear. Trimming removed 2 bases from V and 5 bases from J, with 12 bases in between. The CDR3 consists of 14 residues. Germline V gene sequence: CDR1 SGHTA, CDR2 FQGTGA. The CDR3 sequence is CASSLGPPGTEAFF. Written as DNA, the CDR3 is TGTGCCAGCAGCTTAGGTCCCCCGGGGACTGAAGCTTTCTTT.

V is TRBV27 and J is TRBJ1-2; D is unresolved. The CDR3 extends over 15 amino acids. Trimming took off 1 base at V and 4 bases at J, with 13 bases between the two ends. Germline V gives CDR1 MNHEY, CDR2 SMNVEV (reference sequence). CDR3 nucleotide sequence: TGTGCCAGCAGTTTATTGTCCTTCCCCGGCTATGGCTACACCTTC. Its protein is CASSLLSFPGYGYTF.

The chain couples TRBV5-1 to TRBJ2-1; 7 positions match TRBD2. The CDR3 length is 13 residues. The V gene end was trimmed by 4 bases and the J gene end by 7 bases; junction bases not matched to a gene: 5. The germline CDR1 and CDR2 sequences are SGHRS and YFSETQ. The CDR3 region has the DNA TGCGCCAGCAGCGCAAGTAGCGGGAATGAGCAGTTCTTC. This gives the protein CASSASSGNEQFF.

The V and J genes are TRBV6-5 and TRBJ2-7; a weak D match, TRBD2 (5 bases). Between the trimmed V and J ends, which lost 3 bases and 4 bases, there was a span of 19 bases. Germline V gives CDR1 MNHEY, CDR2 SVGAGI. This CDR3 has 16 residues. The CDR3 DNA follows: TGTGCCAGCAGTTATCGCGCGACGAGGGCGAGATACGAGCAGTACTTC. Its translation is CASSYRATRARYEQYF.

The V and J genes are TRBV7-9 and TRBJ2-1; 7 bases map to TRBD2. The trim removed 5 bases at V and 5 bases at J, leaving 12 bases unmatched. CDR1 SEHNR and CDR2 FQNEAQ come from the germline V gene (reference sequence). The CDR3 has 16 amino acids. CDR3: CASSPPKGRANNEQFF. The CDR3 DNA follows: TGTGCCAGCAGCCCCCCTAAAGGGAGGGCCAACAATGAGCAGTTCTTC.

The chain has TRBV2 and TRBJ1-1, with 7 bases aligning to TRBD1. The length of the CDR3 is 14 residues. The germline V gene encodes CDR1 SNHLY and CDR2 FYNNEI. Trimming removed 0 bases from V and 5 bases from J; junction bases left unmatched: 3. CDR3: CASSEARGHTEAFF. CDR3 DNA: TGTGCCAGCAGTGAAGCAAGGGGGCATACTGAAGCTTTCTTT. The full variable domain, its missing parts supplied by reference TRBV2 and TRBJ1-1, is EPEVTQTPSHQVTQMGQEVILRCVPISNHLYFYWYRQILGQKVEFLVSFYNNEISEKSEIFDDQFSVERPDGSNFTLKIRSTKLEDSAMYFCASSEARGHTEAFFGQGTRLTVV.

The J gene is TRBJ2-7, the V gene TRBV4-2, with TRBD2 identical over 8 bases. After removal of 4 bases from V and 4 bases from J, the junction contained 9 bases not matched to a gene. Germline loops: CDR1 LGHNA, CDR2 YNFKEQ. This CDR3 has 15 residues. The CDR3, as DNA: TGTGCCAGCAGCCCCGCAACCCGGGGGGGTTACGAGCAGTACTTC. Translation: CASSPATRGGYEQYF.